This section outlines one T cell receptor beta chain sequence together with its context. Sequencing used immunoSEQ multiplex PCR; TCRdb keeps in-frame clones, though not all of them. The table shows around 150,000 clones, with approximately 89% occurring only once. V lost 4 bases and J lost 6, with 12 bases in between. This CDR3 spans 14 amino acids. Per the germline V gene, CDR1 is LNHNV and CDR2 is YYDKDF (reference sequence). The data belong to a study of T cell responses to AZD1222 COVID-19 vaccine. This receptor was taken from an adult who received the AZD1222 COVID-19 vaccine. The gene calls are TRBV15 and TRBJ2-2; perhaps TRBD1 as D (6 bases). The sample in question was peripheral blood, obtained 28 days after the second AZD1222 dose. CDR3 region: CATSIRGYAGELFF. The CDR3 region has the DNA TGTGCCACCAGCATAAGGGGGTACGCCGGGGAGCTGTTTTTT.